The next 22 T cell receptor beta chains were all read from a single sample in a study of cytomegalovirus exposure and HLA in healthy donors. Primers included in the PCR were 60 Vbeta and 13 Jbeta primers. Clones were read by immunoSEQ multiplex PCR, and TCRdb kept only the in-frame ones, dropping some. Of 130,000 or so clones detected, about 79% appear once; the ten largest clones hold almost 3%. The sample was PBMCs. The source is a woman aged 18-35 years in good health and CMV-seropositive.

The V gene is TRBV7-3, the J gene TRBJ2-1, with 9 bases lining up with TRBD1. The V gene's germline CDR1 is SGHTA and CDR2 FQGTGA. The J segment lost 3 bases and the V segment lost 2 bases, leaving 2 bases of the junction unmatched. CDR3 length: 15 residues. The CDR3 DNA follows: TGTGCCAGCAGCTTACGGGACAGGGTCTACAATGAGCAGTTCTTC. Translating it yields CASSLRDRVYNEQFF.

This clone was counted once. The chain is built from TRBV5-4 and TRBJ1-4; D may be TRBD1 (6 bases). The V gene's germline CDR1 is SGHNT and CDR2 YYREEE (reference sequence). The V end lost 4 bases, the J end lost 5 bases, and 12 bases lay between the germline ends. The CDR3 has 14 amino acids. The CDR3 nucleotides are TGTGCCAGCAGCCAGGGGTGGGAGAATGAAAAACTGTTTTTT. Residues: CASSQGWENEKLFF.

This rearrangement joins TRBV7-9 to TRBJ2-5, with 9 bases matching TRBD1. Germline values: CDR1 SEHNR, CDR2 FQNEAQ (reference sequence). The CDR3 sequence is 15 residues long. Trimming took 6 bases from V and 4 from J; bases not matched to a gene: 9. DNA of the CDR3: TGTGCCAGCAGTCCCTGGGGACAGGGTGGAGAGACCCAGTACTTC. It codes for CASSPWGQGGETQYF.

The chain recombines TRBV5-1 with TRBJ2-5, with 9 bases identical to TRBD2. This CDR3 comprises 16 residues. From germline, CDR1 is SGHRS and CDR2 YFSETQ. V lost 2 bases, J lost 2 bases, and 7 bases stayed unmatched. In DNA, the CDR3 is TGCGCCAGCAGCTTCGGTCTAGCGGGACTACAAGAGACCCAGTACTTC. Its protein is CASSFGLAGLQETQYF.

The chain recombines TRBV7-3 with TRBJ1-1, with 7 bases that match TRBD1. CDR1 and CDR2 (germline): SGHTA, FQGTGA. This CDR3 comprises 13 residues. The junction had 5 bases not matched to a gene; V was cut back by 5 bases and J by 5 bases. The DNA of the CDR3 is TGTGCCAGCAGCCGACAGGGTGAAACTGAAGCTTTCTTT. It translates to CASSRQGETEAFF.

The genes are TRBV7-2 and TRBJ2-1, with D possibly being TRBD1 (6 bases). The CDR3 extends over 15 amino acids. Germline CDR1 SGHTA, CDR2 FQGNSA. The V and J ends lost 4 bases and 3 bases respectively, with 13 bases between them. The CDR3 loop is CASSWTASSYNEQFF. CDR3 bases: TGTGCCAGCAGCTGGACAGCCTCTAGCTACAATGAGCAGTTCTTC.

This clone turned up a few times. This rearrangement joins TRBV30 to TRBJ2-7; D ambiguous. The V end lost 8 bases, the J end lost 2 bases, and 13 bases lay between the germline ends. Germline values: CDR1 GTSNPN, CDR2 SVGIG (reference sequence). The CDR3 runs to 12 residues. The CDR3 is CALLGSPYEQYF. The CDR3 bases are TGTGCCCTCCTCGGGTCCCCCTACGAGCAGTACTTC. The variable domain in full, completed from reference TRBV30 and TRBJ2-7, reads SQTIHQWPATLVQPVGSPLSLECTVEGTSNPNLYWYRQAAGRGLQLLFYSVGIGQISSEVPQNLSASRPQDRQFILSSKKLLLSDSGFYLCALLGSPYEQYFGPGTRLTVT.

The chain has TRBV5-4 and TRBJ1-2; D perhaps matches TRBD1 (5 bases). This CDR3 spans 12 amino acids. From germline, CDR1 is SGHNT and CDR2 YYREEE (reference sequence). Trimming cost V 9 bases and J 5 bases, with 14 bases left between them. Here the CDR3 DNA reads TGTGCCAACCCAACGAGGACATATGGCTACACCTTC. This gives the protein CANPTRTYGYTF.

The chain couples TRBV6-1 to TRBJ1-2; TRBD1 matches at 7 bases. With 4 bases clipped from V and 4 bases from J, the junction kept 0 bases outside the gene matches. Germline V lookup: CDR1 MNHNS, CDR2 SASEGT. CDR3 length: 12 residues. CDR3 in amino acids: CASSGDSYGYTF. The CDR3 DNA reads TGTGCCAGCAGTGGGGACAGCTATGGCTACACCTTC.

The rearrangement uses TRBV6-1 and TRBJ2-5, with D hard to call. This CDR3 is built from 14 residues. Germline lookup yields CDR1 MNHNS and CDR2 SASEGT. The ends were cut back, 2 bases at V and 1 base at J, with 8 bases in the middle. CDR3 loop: CASSEPSTQETQYF. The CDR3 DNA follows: TGTGCCAGCAGTGAACCGAGTACCCAAGAGACCCAGTACTTC.

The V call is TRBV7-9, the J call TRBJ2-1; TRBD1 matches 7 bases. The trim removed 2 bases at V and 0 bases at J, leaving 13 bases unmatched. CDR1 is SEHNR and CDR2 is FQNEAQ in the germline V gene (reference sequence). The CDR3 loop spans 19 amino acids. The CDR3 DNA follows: TGTGCCAGCAGCTTAAGGAATCCGGGACAGCCTAGCTCCTACAATGAGCAGTTCTTC. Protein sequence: CASSLRNPGQPSSYNEQFF.

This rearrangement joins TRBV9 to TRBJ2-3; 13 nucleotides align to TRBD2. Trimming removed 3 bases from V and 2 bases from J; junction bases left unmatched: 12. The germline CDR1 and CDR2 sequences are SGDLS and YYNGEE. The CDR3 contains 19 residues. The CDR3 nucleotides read TGTGCCAGCAGCGCCGGGACAGGGGGACTAGCGGGGTCCACAGATACGCAGTATTTT. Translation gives CASSAGTGGLAGSTDTQYF.

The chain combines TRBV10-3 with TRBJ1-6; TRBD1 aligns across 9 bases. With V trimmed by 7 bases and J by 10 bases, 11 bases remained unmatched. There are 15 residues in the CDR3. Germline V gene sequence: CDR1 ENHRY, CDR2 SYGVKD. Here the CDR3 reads CAIKWDRVVGSPLHF. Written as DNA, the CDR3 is TGTGCCATCAAATGGGACAGGGTCGTAGGATCACCCCTCCACTTT.

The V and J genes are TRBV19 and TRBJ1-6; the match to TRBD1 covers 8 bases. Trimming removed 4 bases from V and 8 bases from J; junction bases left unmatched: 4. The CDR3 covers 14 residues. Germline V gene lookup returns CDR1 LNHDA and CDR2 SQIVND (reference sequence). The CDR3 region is CASSTQGGHSPLHF. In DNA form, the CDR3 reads TGTGCCAGTAGTACACAGGGGGGGCATTCACCCCTCCACTTT.

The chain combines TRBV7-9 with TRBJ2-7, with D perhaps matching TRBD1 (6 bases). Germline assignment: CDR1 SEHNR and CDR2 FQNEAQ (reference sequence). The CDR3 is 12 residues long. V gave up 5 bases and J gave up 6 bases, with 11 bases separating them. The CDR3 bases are TGTGCCAGCAGCCAGGACAGAGGCGAGCAGTACTTC. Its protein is CASSQDRGEQYF. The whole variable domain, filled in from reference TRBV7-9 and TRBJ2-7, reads DTGVSQNPRHKITKRGQNVTFRCDPISEHNRLYWYRQTLGQGPEFLTYFQNEAQLEKSRLLSDRFSAERPKGSFSTLEIQRTEQGDSAMYLCASSQDRGEQYFGPGTRLTVT.

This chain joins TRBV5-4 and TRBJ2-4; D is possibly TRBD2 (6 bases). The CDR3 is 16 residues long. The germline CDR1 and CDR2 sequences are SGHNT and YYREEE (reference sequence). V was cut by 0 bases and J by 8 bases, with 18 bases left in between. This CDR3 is CASSLAGPVGGDIQYF. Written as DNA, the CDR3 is TGTGCCAGCAGCTTGGCCGGGCCTGTCGGCGGGGACATTCAGTACTTC.

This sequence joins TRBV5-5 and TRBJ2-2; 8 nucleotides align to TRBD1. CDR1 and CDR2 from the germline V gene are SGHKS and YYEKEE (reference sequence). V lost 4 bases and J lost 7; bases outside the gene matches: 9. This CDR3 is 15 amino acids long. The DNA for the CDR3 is TGTGCCAGCAGCCTGTACAGGGGGGTTGGCGGGGAGCTGTTTTTT. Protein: CASSLYRGVGGELFF.

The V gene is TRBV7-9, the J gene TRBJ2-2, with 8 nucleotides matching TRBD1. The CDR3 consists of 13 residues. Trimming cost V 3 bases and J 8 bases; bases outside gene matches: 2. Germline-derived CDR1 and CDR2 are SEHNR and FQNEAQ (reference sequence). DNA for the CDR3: TGTGCCAGCAGCTTTGGACAGGGTGGGGAGCTGTTTTTT. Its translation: CASSFGQGGELFF.

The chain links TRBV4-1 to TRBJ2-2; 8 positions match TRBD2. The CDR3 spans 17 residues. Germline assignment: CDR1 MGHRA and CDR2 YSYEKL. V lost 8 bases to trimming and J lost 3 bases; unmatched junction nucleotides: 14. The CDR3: CASGTRAPPADTGELFF. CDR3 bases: TGCGCCAGCGGGACTAGGGCCCCCCCAGCGGACACCGGGGAGCTGTTTTTT.

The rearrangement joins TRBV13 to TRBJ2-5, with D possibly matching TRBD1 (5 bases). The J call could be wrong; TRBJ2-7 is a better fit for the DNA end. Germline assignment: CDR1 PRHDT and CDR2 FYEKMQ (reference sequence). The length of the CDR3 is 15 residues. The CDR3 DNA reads TGTGCCAGCAGCTTAGGTCAGGGATTTTCCTACGAGCAGTACTTC. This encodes CASSLGQGFSYEQYF.

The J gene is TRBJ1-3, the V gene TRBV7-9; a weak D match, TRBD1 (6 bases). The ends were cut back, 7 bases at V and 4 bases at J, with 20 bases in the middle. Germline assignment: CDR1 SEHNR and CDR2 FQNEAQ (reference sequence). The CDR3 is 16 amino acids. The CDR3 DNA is TGTGCCAGCACCAGGGACGGGGGGCTAGGAGGAAACACCATATATTTT. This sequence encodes CASTRDGGLGGNTIYF.

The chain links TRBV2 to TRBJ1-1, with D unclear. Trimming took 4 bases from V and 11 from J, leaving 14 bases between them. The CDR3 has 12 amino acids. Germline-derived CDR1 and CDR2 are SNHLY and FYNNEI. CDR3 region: CASSVVVEVAFF. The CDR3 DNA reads TGTGCCAGCAGTGTCGTGGTTGAGGTGGCTTTCTTT. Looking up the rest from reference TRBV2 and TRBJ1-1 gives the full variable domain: EPEVTQTPSHQVTQMGQEVILRCVPISNHLYFYWYRQILGQKVEFLVSFYNNEISEKSEIFDDQFSVERPDGSNFTLKIRSTKLEDSAMYFCASSVVVEVAFFGQGTRLTVV.